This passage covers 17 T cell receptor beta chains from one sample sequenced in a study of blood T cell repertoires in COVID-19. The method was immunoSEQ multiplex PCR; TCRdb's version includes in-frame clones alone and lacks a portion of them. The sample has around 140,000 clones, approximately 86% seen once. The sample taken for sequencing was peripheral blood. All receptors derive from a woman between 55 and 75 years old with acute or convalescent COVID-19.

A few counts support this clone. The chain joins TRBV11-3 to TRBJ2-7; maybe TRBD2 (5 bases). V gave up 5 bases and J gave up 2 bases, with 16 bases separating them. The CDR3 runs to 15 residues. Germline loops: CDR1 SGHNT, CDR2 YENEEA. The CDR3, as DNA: TGTGCCAGCAGCCCCTCGACGGGGAACACCTACGAGCAGTACTTC. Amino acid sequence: CASSPSTGNTYEQYF.

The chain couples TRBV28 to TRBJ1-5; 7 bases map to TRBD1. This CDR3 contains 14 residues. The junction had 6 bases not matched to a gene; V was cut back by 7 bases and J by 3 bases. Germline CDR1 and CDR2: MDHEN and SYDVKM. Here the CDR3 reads CASIEGQVNQPQHF. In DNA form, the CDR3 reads TGTGCCAGCATCGAAGGACAGGTCAATCAGCCCCAGCATTTT.

CDR3 nucleotide sequence: TGTGCCAGCCCCCCGTCAGGGGACAGGGGTTTCAATCAGCCCCAGCATTTT. This codes for CASPPSGDRGFNQPQHF. The chain combines TRBV28 with TRBJ1-5; 10 bases fit TRBD1. The V and J ends lost 8 bases and 3 bases, in that order; junction bases with no gene match: 13. The CDR3 runs to 17 residues. Germline loops: CDR1 MDHEN, CDR2 SYDVKM.

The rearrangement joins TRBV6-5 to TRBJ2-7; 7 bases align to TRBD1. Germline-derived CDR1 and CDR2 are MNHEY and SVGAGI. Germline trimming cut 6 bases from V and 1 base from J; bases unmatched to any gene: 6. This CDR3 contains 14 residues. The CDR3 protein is CASSRTGLSYEQYF. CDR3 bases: TGTGCCAGCAGCCGGACAGGATTATCCTACGAGCAGTACTTC.

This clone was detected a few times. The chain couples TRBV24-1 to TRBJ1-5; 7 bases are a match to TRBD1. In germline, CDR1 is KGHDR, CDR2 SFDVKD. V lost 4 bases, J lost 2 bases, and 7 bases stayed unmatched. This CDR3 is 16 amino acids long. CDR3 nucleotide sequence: TGTGCCACCAGTGAAGACGACGGGACAGGCAATCAGCCCCAGCATTTT. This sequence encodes CATSEDDGTGNQPQHF.

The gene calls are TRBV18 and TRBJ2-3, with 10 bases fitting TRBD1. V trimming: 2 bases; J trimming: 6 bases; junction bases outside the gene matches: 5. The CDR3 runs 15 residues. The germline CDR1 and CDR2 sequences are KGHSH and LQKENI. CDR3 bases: TGTGCCAGCTCACCATCCGGGACAGGGGCCGATACGCAGTATTTT. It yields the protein CASSPSGTGADTQYF.

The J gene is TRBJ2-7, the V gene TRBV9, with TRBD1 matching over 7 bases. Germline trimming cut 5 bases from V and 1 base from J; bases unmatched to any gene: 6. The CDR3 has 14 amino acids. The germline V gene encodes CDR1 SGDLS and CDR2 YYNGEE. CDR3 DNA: TGTGCCAGCAGGAGGGGGCCTCAGTCCTACGAGCAGTACTTC. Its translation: CASRRGPQSYEQYF.

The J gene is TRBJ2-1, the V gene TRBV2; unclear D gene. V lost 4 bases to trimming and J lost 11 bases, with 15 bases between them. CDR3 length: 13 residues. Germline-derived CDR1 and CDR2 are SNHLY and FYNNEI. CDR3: CASSVFDGEQQFF. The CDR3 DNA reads TGTGCCAGCAGTGTGTTCGACGGAGAACAGCAGTTCTTC.

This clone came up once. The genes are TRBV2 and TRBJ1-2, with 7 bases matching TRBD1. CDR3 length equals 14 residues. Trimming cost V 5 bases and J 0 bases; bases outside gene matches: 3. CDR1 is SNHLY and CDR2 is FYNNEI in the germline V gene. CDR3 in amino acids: CASSWDSSNYGYTF. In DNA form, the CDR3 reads TGTGCCAGCAGTTGGGACAGTTCTAACTATGGCTACACCTTC.

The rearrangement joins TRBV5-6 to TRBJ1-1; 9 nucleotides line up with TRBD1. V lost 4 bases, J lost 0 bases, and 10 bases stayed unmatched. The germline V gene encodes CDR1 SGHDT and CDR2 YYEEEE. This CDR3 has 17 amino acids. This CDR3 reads CASSLTGQGALNTEAFF. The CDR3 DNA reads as TGTGCCAGCAGCCTCACGGGACAGGGCGCCCTGAACACTGAAGCTTTCTTT.

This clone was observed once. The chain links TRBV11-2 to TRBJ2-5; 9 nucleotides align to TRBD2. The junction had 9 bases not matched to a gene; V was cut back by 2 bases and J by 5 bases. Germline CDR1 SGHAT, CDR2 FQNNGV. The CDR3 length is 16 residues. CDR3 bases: TGTGCCAGCAGCTTAAGTATTAGCGGGGGAGTGGAGACCCAGTACTTC. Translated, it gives CASSLSISGGVETQYF. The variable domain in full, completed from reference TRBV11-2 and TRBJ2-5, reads EAGVAQSPRYKIIEKRQSVAFWCNPISGHATLYWYQQILGQGPKLLIQFQNNGVVDDSQLPKDRFSAERLKGVDSTLKIQPAKLEDSAVYLCASSLSISGGVETQYFGPGTRLLVL.

CDR3 sequence reads: CASSEILRGTEAFF. The DNA of the CDR3 is TGTGCCAGCAGTGAAATTCTGAGGGGGACTGAAGCTTTCTTT. The chain uses TRBV6-1 and TRBJ1-1, with D possibly being TRBD1 (6 bases). Germline-derived CDR1 and CDR2 are MNHNS and SASEGT. This CDR3 has 14 amino acids. V lost 2 bases and J 5 bases, leaving 12 bases between the germline ends.

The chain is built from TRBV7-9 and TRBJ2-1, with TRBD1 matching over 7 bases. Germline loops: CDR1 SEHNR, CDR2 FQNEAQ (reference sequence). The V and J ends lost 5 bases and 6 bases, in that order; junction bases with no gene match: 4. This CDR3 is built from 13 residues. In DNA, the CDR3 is TGTGCCAGCAGCACGGACAGGCTCAATGAGCAGTTCTTC. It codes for CASSTDRLNEQFF.

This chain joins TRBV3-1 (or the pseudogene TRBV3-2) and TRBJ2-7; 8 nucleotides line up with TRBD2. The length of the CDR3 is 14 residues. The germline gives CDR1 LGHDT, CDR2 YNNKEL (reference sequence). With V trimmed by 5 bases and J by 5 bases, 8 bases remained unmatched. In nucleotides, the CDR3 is TGTGCCAGCAGCAAGGCGGGGGGTCTAGACGAGCAGTACTTC. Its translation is CASSKAGGLDEQYF.

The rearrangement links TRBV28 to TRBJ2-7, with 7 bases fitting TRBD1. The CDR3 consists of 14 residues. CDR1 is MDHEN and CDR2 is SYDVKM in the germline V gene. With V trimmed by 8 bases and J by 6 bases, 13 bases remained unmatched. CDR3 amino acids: CASAAGGRAGEQYF. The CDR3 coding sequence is TGTGCCAGCGCCGCAGGGGGACGGGCGGGCGAGCAGTACTTC. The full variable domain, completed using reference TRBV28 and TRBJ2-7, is DVKVTQSSRYLVKRTGEKVFLECVQDMDHENMFWYRQDPGLGLRLIYFSYDVKMKEKGDIPEGYSVSREKKERFSLILESASTNQTSMYLCASAAGGRAGEQYFGPGTRLTVT.

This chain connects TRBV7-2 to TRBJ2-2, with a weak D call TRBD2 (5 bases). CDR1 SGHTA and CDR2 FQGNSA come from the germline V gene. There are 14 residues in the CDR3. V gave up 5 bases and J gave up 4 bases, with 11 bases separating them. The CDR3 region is CASSHWTRTGELFF. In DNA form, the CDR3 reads TGTGCCAGCAGCCACTGGACTCGCACCGGGGAGCTGTTTTTT. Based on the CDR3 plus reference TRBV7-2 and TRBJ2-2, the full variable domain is GAGVSQSPSNKVTEKGKDVELRCDPISGHTALYWYRQSLGQGLEFLIYFQGNSAPDKSGLPSDRFSAERTGGSVSTLTIQRTQQEDSAVYLCASSHWTRTGELFFGEGSRLTVL.

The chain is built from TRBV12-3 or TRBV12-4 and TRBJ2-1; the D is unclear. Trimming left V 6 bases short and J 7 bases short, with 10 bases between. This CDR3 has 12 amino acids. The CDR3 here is CASSFYGNEQFF. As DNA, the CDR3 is TGTGCCAGCAGCTTTTACGGGAATGAGCAGTTCTTC.